A selection of T cell receptor beta chains follows, all from one sample in a study of early T cells in non-severe SARS-CoV-2 infection. MiXCR, applied by TCRdb to the 5' RACE reads, yields one record per CDR3 protein. This sample has fewer than 60,000 distinct CDR3 sequences, with about 4.2% found just once. Sample: whole blood. These receptors originate from an adult who was a healthcare worker with PCR-confirmed SARS-CoV-2 infection or an uninfected control (not recorded which). Both conserved end residues are part of each CDR3. The D gene is left open where the match is weak. The size entry is marked missing in some rows and otherwise reads once, few, many or a size class.

CASSPPRGANQPQHF	TGTGCCAGTAGCCCACCTCGGGGTGCCAATCAGCCCCAGCATTTT	TRBV19	TRBJ1-5	-	many	15
CASSSILQGSEQYF	TGTGCCAGCAGTTCTATCTTACAGGGGAGCGAGCAGTACTTC	TRBV27	TRBJ2-7	TRBD1	-	14
CASSESPTSGSSDEQFF	TGTGCCAGCAGTGAATCCCCAACTAGCGGGAGTTCCGATGAGCAGTTCTTC	TRBV25-1	TRBJ2-1	TRBD2	many	17
CASSHLFNEKLFF	TGTGCCAGCAGCCACCTTTTTAATGAAAAACTGTTTTTT	TRBV5-8	TRBJ1-4	-	many	13
CSAREAGRNNEQFF	TGCAGTGCTAGAGAGGCCGGACGGAACAATGAGCAGTTCTTC	TRBV20-1	TRBJ2-1	-	-	14
CASSLWTGQETQYF	TGCGCCAGCAGCTTATGGACAGGGCAAGAGACCCAGTACTTC	TRBV5-1	TRBJ2-5	TRBD1	many	14
CSADQAGLAKNIQYF	TGCAGTGCTGACCAAGCGGGGCTAGCCAAAAACATTCAGTACTTC	TRBV20-1	TRBJ2-4	TRBD2	few	15
CASSYLYGSPETQYF	TGTGCCAGCAGTTACCTATACGGGAGCCCAGAGACCCAGTACTTC	TRBV6-2/TRBV6-3	TRBJ2-5	-	many	15
CATSDAGLSEQYF	TGTGCCACCAGTGATGCAGGCCTAAGCGAGCAGTACTTC	TRBV24-1	TRBJ2-7	-	many	13
CASSMAASTDTQYF	TGTGCCAGCAGTATGGCAGCTAGCACAGATACGCAGTATTTT	TRBV6-1	TRBJ2-3	-	-	14
CSVASGLGNSPLHF	TGCAGCGTTGCCTCCGGCTTGGGAAATTCACCCCTCCACTTT	TRBV29-1	TRBJ1-6	-	many	14
CASSPGDGYNSPLHF	TGCGCCAGCAGTCCTGGGGACGGTTATAATTCACCCCTCCACTTT	TRBV10-2	TRBJ1-6	-	many	15
CASSQDPQGGREQYF	TGTGCCAGCAGCCAAGATCCTCAGGGCGGACGCGAGCAGTACTTC	TRBV3-2	TRBJ2-7	-	few	15
CASSDPPGLAGGADTQYF	TGTGCCAGCAGTGACCCCCCGGGACTAGCGGGAGGGGCAGATACGCAGTATTTT	TRBV6-6	TRBJ2-3	TRBD2	few	18
CASSLGAYNEQFF	TGTGCCAGCAGCTTAGGGGCCTACAATGAGCAGTTCTTC	TRBV7-9	TRBJ2-1	-	many	13
CASSSQGDYNSPLHF	TGTGCCAGCAGTTCTCAGGGGGACTATAATTCACCCCTCCACTTT	TRBV28	TRBJ1-6	TRBD1	-	15
CAWKTELAGAYNEQFF	TGTGCCTGGAAGACTGAACTAGCGGGAGCCTACAATGAGCAGTTCTTC	TRBV30	TRBJ2-1	TRBD2	few	16
CSARDLPWRELTKNIQYF	TGCAGTGCTAGAGATCTCCCCTGGCGGGAGCTTACCAAAAACATTCAGTACTTC	TRBV20-1	TRBJ2-4	TRBD2	many	18
CASSETGVDEQYF	TGTGCCAGCAGCGAAACAGGGGTTGACGAGCAGTACTTC	TRBV7-9	TRBJ2-7	TRBD1	many	13
CASSYSTNQETQYF	TGTGCCAGCAGTTACTCCACGAACCAAGAGACCCAGTACTTC	TRBV6-6	TRBJ2-5	-	-	14
CASSSTGLAEETQYF	TGTGCCAGCAGCTCCACCGGACTAGCGGAAGAGACCCAGTACTTC	TRBV11-2	TRBJ2-5	TRBD2	many	15
CASSMTGYTGELFF	TGTGCCAGCAGTATGACAGGGTACACCGGGGAGCTGTTTTTT	TRBV6-2/TRBV6-3	TRBJ2-2	TRBD1	many	14
CAISENRQGISNQPQHF	TGTGCCATCAGTGAGAACCGTCAGGGGATCTCCAATCAGCCCCAGCATTTT	TRBV10-3	TRBJ1-5	-	many	17
CASRAGTNTRPYEQYF	TGCGCCAGCAGGGCCGGGACCAACACCCGACCCTACGAGCAGTACTTC	TRBV10-2	TRBJ2-7	-	many	16
CSVEQVNTGELFF	TGCAGCGTTGAGCAGGTGAACACCGGGGAGCTGTTTTTT	TRBV29-1	TRBJ2-2	-	-	13
CASHPGISSYEQYF	TGTGCCAGCCACCCGGGGATAAGCTCCTACGAGCAGTACTTC	TRBV7-2	TRBJ2-7	-	many	14
CSAILPPEQYF	TGCAGCGCCATCCTCCCTCCCGAGCAGTACTTC	TRBV29-1	TRBJ2-7	-	few	11
CASSSLSRQGIQYF	TGTGCCAGCAGCTCATTATCCCGACAGGGGATTCAGTACTTC	TRBV7-3	TRBJ2-4	TRBD1	many	14
CAWSTSSDQPQHF	TGTGCCTGGAGTACCTCGTCGGATCAGCCCCAGCATTTT	TRBV30	TRBJ1-5	-	many	13
CASSPGNEQFF	TGTGCCAGCAGCCCAGGGAATGAGCAGTTCTTC	TRBV12-3/TRBV12-4	TRBJ2-1	-	many	11
CASSGTTGLEAQHF	TGTGCCAGCAGCGGGACCACAGGACTTGAAGCCCAGCATTTT	TRBV2	TRBJ1-5	-	many	14
CSAVLLAPTYNEQFF	TGCAGTGCTGTCCTACTAGCGCCAACCTACAATGAGCAGTTCTTC	TRBV20-1	TRBJ2-1	TRBD2	few	15
CASSSRDRGQETQYF	TGTGCCAGCAGCTCCCGGGACAGGGGGCAAGAGACCCAGTACTTC	TRBV13	TRBJ2-5	TRBD1	-	15
CASRMDGNYGYTF	TGTGCCAGCAGGATGGACGGAAACTATGGCTACACCTTC	TRBV6-1	TRBJ1-2	-	many	13
CASKYTADSNQPQHF	TGTGCCAGCAAATATACCGCGGATAGCAATCAGCCCCAGCATTTT	TRBV6-5	TRBJ1-5	-	few	15
CASSIRQGALDEQYF	TGTGCCAGTAGTATTCGACAGGGGGCCCTGGACGAGCAGTACTTC	TRBV19	TRBJ2-7	TRBD1	-	15
CASSPEGIEENEQFF	TGTGCCAGCAGCCCCGAGGGGATCGAGGAGAATGAGCAGTTCTTC	TRBV7-6	TRBJ2-1	-	many	15
CASSPGTGGKETQYF	TGTGCCAGCAGCCCCGGGACAGGGGGCAAGGAGACCCAGTACTTC	TRBV5-4	TRBJ2-5	TRBD1	many	15
CASSWEGPYNEQFF	TGTGCCAGCAGCTGGGAGGGACCCTACAATGAGCAGTTCTTC	TRBV14	TRBJ2-1	TRBD2	many	14
CASGLAGFYEQYF	TGTGCCAGCGGACTAGCGGGGTTCTACGAGCAGTACTTC	TRBV7-2	TRBJ2-7	TRBD2	many	13
CASSFGPYGEKLFF	TGTGCCAGCAGTTTTGGACCATACGGTGAAAAACTGTTTTTT	TRBV28	TRBJ1-4	-	few	14
CASHAGQGNNEQFF	TGCGCCAGTCACGCAGGACAGGGTAACAATGAGCAGTTCTTC	TRBV5-1	TRBJ2-1	TRBD1	many	14
CASSPGRFNEKLFF	TGTGCCAGCTCTCCGGGACGCTTTAATGAAAAGCTGTTTTTT	TRBV2	TRBJ1-4	-	many	14
CASSLGAGQGSSGYTF	TGTGCCAGCAGCTTAGGCGCGGGACAGGGGTCTTCTGGCTACACCTTC	TRBV7-9	TRBJ1-2	TRBD1	many	16
CASSIDSPSSGANVLTF	TGTGCCAGCAGCATCGACAGTCCCTCATCTGGGGCCAACGTCCTGACTTTC	TRBV9	TRBJ2-6	-	medium-sized	17
CASSLDPAYNEQFF	TGTGCCAGCAGCTTAGATCCTGCGTACAATGAGCAGTTCTTC	TRBV7-2	TRBJ2-1	-	few	14
CASSPQGSSSYEQYF	TGTGCCAGCAGCCCCCAGGGTTCGAGCTCCTACGAGCAGTACTTC	TRBV7-6	TRBJ2-7	-	many	15
CASRLGHNQPQHF	TGTGCCAGCAGGCTGGGGCATAATCAGCCCCAGCATTTT	TRBV2	TRBJ1-5	-	many	13
CASSLAGNRERFF	TGTGCCAGCAGCTTAGCGGGAAACAGGGAACGGTTCTTC	TRBV7-9	TRBJ2-1	-	many	13
CASSQWTANYGYTF	TGTGCCAGCAGCCAATGGACAGCTAACTATGGCTACACCTTC	TRBV11-2	TRBJ1-2	-	many	14
CAISEFKSAGELFF	TGTGCCATCAGTGAGTTTAAGTCCGCGGGGGAGCTGTTTTTT	TRBV10-3	TRBJ2-2	-	many	14
CASSSPGLDSYEQYF	TGTGCCAGCAGCAGTCCGGGACTAGACTCCTACGAGCAGTACTTC	TRBV5-4	TRBJ2-7	TRBD2	few	15
CAWSLPGTNIYEQYF	TGTGCCTGGAGCCTTCCCGGGACTAATATTTACGAGCAGTACTTC	TRBV30	TRBJ2-7	TRBD2	many	15
CATRRAGVMNTEAFF	TGTGCCACCAGGAGAGCAGGGGTGATGAACACTGAAGCTTTCTTT	TRBV24-1	TRBJ1-1	-	many	15
CASSTPGPTTNSNQPQHF	TGTGCCAGTAGTACTCCGGGACCGACCACGAATAGCAATCAGCCCCAGCATTTT	TRBV19	TRBJ1-5	-	few	18
CASSSGTGGGVNIQYF	TGCGCCAGCAGCTCCGGGACAGGGGGAGGTGTGAACATTCAGTACTTC	TRBV5-1	TRBJ2-4	TRBD1	many	16
CASSLFDLGSNQPQHF	TGTGCCAGCAGTTTATTTGATTTGGGTAGCAATCAGCCCCAGCATTTT	TRBV12-3/TRBV12-4	TRBJ1-5	-	few	16
CASSYSSQGSSPLHF	TGTGCCAGCAGTTACTCGTCTCAGGGGAGTTCACCCCTCCACTTT	TRBV6-5	TRBJ1-6	-	many	15
CASSLGQGGTDTQYF	TGTGCCAGCAGCCTTGGACAGGGTGGAACAGATACGCAGTATTTT	TRBV7-7	TRBJ2-3	TRBD1	-	15
CSARVGQGSNSPLHF	TGCAGTGCTAGAGTTGGGCAGGGCTCTAATTCACCCCTCCACTTT	TRBV20-1	TRBJ1-6	-	few	15